The 5 T cell receptor beta chains given below trace back to one sample, sequenced in a study of blood T cells in healthy people across ages. It was with a sample-barcoded 5' primer and a J-beta primer mix that a second PCR of about 7 to 12 cycles was run. TCRdb passed the 5' RACE reads through MiXCR, listing each CDR3 protein once. The data show hundreds of thousands of distinct CDR3 sequences, about 25% seen once. The sample was also reused in another study, on T cells of mothers and their children.

Sample: blood. These receptor sequences come from a boy aged 10-17 years in good health.

A few counts support this clonotype. The chain uses TRBV3-1 and TRBJ2-5; 12 positions match TRBD2. Unmatched junction bases numbered 8, after V lost 5 bases and J lost 7 bases. CDR3 length: 15 amino acids. Germline V gene data show CDR1 as LGHDT and CDR2 as YNNKEL (reference sequence). CDR3 amino acids: CASSSRLAGEGTQYF. Written as DNA, the CDR3 is TGTGCCAGCAGCTCGCGACTAGCGGGAGAAGGGACCCAGTACTTC.

The chain joins TRBV27 to TRBJ1-2, with a possible D match to TRBD1 (5 bases). The CDR3 sequence is 13 residues long. The V gene lost 4 bases and the J gene lost 8 bases, with 14 bases spanning the gap. Germline assignment: CDR1 MNHEY and CDR2 SMNVEV (reference sequence). The CDR3 loop reads CASSWGMLGGYTF. The CDR3 DNA sequence: TGTGCCAGCAGTTGGGGGATGCTTGGGGGCTACACCTTC.

This clonotype was picked up a small number of times. This chain's CDR3 is CASSSLREQETQYF. CDR3 DNA sequence: TGTGCCAGCAGTTCCCTCAGGGAACAAGAGACCCAGTACTTC. This sequence joins TRBV12-3 or TRBV12-4 and TRBJ2-5, with D possibly matching TRBD1 (5 bases). The CDR3 totals 14 residues. The V gene lost 4 bases and the J gene lost 2 bases, with 11 bases spanning the gap.

A few counts support this clonotype. CDR3 bases: TGTGCCAGCAGCCCGCGGACAGTTAATGAAAAACTGTTTTTT. Translated: CASSPRTVNEKLFF. The chain carries TRBV7-6 and TRBJ1-4; the D gene is possibly TRBD1 (6 bases). Trimming shortened V by 5 bases and J by 4 bases, and 11 bases separated the two germline ends. The CDR3 sequence is 14 residues long. Per germline, CDR1 SGHVS and CDR2 FNYEAQ.

This rearrangement joins TRBV4-3 to TRBJ1-2; tentatively, D is TRBD1 (6 bases). The germline V gene has CDR1 LGHNA and CDR2 YSLEER. The CDR3 totals 12 residues. This CDR3 reads CASGDSNYGYTF. CDR3 in DNA: TGCGCGTCAGGGGACTCTAACTATGGCTACACCTTC.